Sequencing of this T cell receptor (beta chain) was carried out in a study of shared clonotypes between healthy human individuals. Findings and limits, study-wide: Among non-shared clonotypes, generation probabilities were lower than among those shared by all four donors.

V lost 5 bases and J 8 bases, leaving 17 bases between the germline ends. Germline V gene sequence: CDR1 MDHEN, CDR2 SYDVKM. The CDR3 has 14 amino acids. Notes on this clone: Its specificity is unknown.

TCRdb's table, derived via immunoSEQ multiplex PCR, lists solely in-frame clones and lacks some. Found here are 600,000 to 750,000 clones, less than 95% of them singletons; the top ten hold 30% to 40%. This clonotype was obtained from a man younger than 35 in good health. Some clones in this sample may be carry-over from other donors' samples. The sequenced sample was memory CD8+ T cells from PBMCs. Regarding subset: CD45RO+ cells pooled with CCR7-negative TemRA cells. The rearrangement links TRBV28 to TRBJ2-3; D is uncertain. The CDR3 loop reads CASSGDHTVGTQYF. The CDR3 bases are TGTGCCAGCAGTGGTGACCACACCGTCGGTACGCAGTATTTT.